The next 5 T cell receptor beta chains were all read from a single sample in a study of CD8 T cells in Susac syndrome. It was with random hexamers that 0.5 to 1 ug RNA was reverse transcribed. TCRdb called the immunoSEQ multiplex PCR reads again in MiXCR, with one record for every CDR3 protein. The data contain about 300,000 distinct CDR3 sequences, around 84% of them singletons. The material sequenced was CD8+ T cells from PBMCs. The receptors come from a human donor with multiple sclerosis.

The chain carries TRBV7-8 and TRBJ2-2; the D is unclear. The CDR3 extends over 14 amino acids. Per the germline V gene, CDR1 is SGHVS and CDR2 is FQNEAQ. V dropped 0 bases and J dropped 5 bases, with 7 bases sitting between them. The CDR3 sequence is CASSLAVTTGELFF. CDR3 nucleotide sequence: TGTGCCAGCAGCTTAGCGGTCACAACCGGGGAGCTGTTTTTT. Filled out from reference TRBV7-8 and TRBJ2-2, the complete variable domain reads GAGVSQSPRYKVAKRGQDVALRCDPISGHVSLFWYQQALGQGPEFLTYFQNEAQLDKSGLPSDRFFAERPEGSVSTLKIQRTQQEDSAVYLCASSLAVTTGELFFGEGSRLTVL.

The chain recombines TRBV3-1 with TRBJ2-7; 7 nucleotides match TRBD2. V was pared by 0 bases and J by 2 bases, with 7 bases of the junction left unmatched. CDR3 length: 16 amino acids. In germline, CDR1 is LGHDT, CDR2 YNNKEL (reference sequence). CDR3 loop: CASSQERASGTYEQYF. In DNA, the CDR3 is TGTGCCAGCAGCCAAGAGAGGGCTAGCGGCACCTACGAGCAGTACTTC.

This clonotype was recorded only once. The CDR3 nucleotides are TGCGCCAGCAGCCAACCACCGTATAGCAATCAGCCCCAGCATTTT. Its translation is CASSQPPYSNQPQHF. This chain uses TRBV4-1 with TRBJ1-5; no clear D. CDR1 and CDR2 (germline): MGHRA, YSYEKL. Trimming took 2 bases from V and 0 from J, leaving 8 bases between them. This CDR3 comprises 15 residues.

This clonotype occurred a few times. The chain has TRBV6-1 and TRBJ1-6; D remains unclear. Trimming pared 6 bases from V and 7 bases from J, leaving 10 bases between. Germline loops: CDR1 MNHNS, CDR2 SASEGT. The CDR3 runs 13 residues. CDR3 region: CASSDEVNSPLHF. The CDR3 DNA follows: TGTGCCAGCAGCGATGAGGTCAATTCACCCCTCCACTTT.

V gene TRBV9 combines with J gene TRBJ2-3, with 7 bases fitting TRBD2. The length of the CDR3 is 15 residues. Germline CDR1 reads SGDLS; CDR2 reads YYNGEE. V gave up 0 bases and J gave up 3 bases; unmatched junction bases: 4. The CDR3 is CASSVETGGTDTQYF. CDR3 nucleotides: TGTGCCAGCAGCGTAGAGACGGGAGGAACAGATACGCAGTATTTT.